This TCR beta chain was obtained from a study of cytomegalovirus exposure and HLA in healthy donors (dated 2017 in TCRdb). Some background on the complete study: An earlier analysis of approximately 640 of the donors reported more than 250 Gb of sequence data and 100 million to 140 million unique TCR beta sequences from 150 million to 200 million T cells. An early release that covered around 590 HLA-typed donors contained 300 to 350 gigabases of sequencing data and about 93 million unique TCR sequences. Of the approximately 400 genotyped donors, roughly 76% were placed in the genetic ancestry cluster associated with self-reported Caucasian donors. The study was designed to test whether signatures of past pathogen exposure could be identified by cataloging public T cell receptors. The study used immunosequencing to profile the T cell repertoires of 600 to 850 subjects and linked those repertoires to cytomegalovirus serostatus. In addition to the first cohort of around 670 subjects, a separate validation cohort of approximately 130 different subjects was used. High-throughput TCR immunosequencing, statistical association of individual TCRs with disease status, and machine learning were combined to predict cytomegalovirus infection status. A later analysis re-analyzed previously published TCR beta repertoires from roughly 690 donors and added high-resolution HLA genotyping to study TCR occurrence patterns. In the later analysis, no new phenotypic data were used to find candidate immune exposures; instead, reliance was placed on TCR beta sequences and their occurrence across donors. To decide whether each TCR beta V gene segment behaved as functional or pseudogenic, an earlier analysis of several hundred of the donors relied on high-throughput TCR beta sequencing. Donor age, sex, ethnicity and CMV serostatus were compiled alongside the repertoire data. A later genetic analysis used genome-wide SNP genotypes for about 60% of the roughly 700 donors, treating that subset as a discovery cohort. Every repertoire in the discovery cohort had been generated on one and the same sequencing platform. HLA typing included class I and class II loci at four-digit resolution. Typing coverage varied by locus: about 620-630 donors for A, B, C, DRB1 and DQB1; 500 to 550 for DQA1; around 570 for DPA1; fewer than 480 for DPB1. Roughly 5 DR-DQ haplotypes were handled as single units for association and clustering because linkage in the cohort was strong. Across about 380 genotyped donors of the cohort, an average of approximately 200,000 unique TCR beta nucleotide sequences per donor were sequenced, and around 20% of those sequences were non-productive.

The cohort comprised 550 to 700 healthy bone marrow donors. At the time of sampling, all cohort members were nominally healthy, though unrecorded immune exposures were likely present. CMV serostatus was positive for about 290 and negative for about half of the roughly 670 cohort members, and was not recorded for this donor. Each donor provided a peripheral blood sample, and peripheral blood mononuclear cells were used for TCR beta sequencing. Genomic DNA extraction from the blood cell samples was performed with the Qiagen DNeasy Blood Extraction Kit. V is cut by 1 base and J by 4 bases, and the space between the germline ends is 10 bases. CDR3 length: 14 amino acids, cysteine to phenylalanine. Only CDR3 DNA is held: 42 bases, read in frame from base 1. Reading the germline V gene gives CDR1 SGHTA and CDR2 FQGNSA. Library generation was performed with the immunoSEQ multiplex PCR assay. For the multiplex PCR, a mixture combining 60 forward primers for TCR Vbeta segments and 13 reverse primers for TCR Jbeta segments was used. The CDR3 region of rearranged TCR beta genes was amplified from genomic DNA with a multiplex PCR assay. On the Illumina HiSeq System, the amplified TCR beta libraries were sequenced as 87-base-pair reads. Per the authors' processing: In a later analysis, some 80 million unique TCR beta chains were counted across the roughly 670 repertoires, and roughly 11 million of these chains were shared by at least two donors. To remove PCR and sequencing errors, raw reads were error-corrected and collapsed into unique sequences using a nearest-neighbor algorithm that merged closely related sequences. V, D and J gene segments were assigned by aligning CDR3 sequences to IMGT reference sequences. For a sequence to be retained, a match of at least six nucleotides to both a V gene segment and a J gene segment was required. Rearrangements were called productive when the CDR3 lacked stop codons and stayed in frame with V and J; all others were non-productive. Following IMGT convention, CDR3 was defined as the stretch from the second conserved V-encoded cysteine to the conserved J-encoded phenylalanine. The earlier analysis of about 530 of the donors excluded any sequence lacking an unambiguous match to a single V gene segment. An earlier analysis of 587 of the donors classified V segments as functional when productive rearrangements were above 56.7% and as segregating when the standard deviation between donors was above 5%. To diagnose cytomegalovirus status from the catalog of TCR beta chain sequences, a statistical classification framework was built. V and J gene assignment, in a later analysis, came from comparing TCR nucleotide sequences with IMGT/GENE-DB human TR gene sequences. The TCRdist pipeline was used in a later analysis to assign CDR3 sequences and most-parsimonious VDJ recombination scenarios. In a later analysis, each TCR beta chain was defined by its CDR3 amino acid sequence together with its V-gene family, and reads lacking a unique V-gene family were excluded. As a way to deal with suspected cross-contamination and a sequencing artifact, a later analysis dropped more than 500 nucleotide sequences that were highly shared and had low generation probability. In a later analysis, a clonal expansion index for each public chain was calculated from normalized within-repertoire ranks of inferred template counts. In a later analysis, generation probabilities were computed using a VDJ recombination model fitted to out-of-frame rearrangements, and the results were checked against IGoR. Hypergeometric tests were used in a later analysis to score TCR-TCR, TCR-HLA and TCR-CMV co-occurrence, with a repertoire-size bias correction applied to the TCR pairs. A later analysis estimated false discovery rates by permuting HLA or CMV assignments 20 times. In a later analysis, co-occurring TCRs were grouped using DBSCAN, with TCRdist sequence similarity added in when clustering inside HLA-allele-positive subsets. Co-occurrence clustering excluded repertoires with fewer than 30,000 or more than 120,000 public chains, plus five with anomalous nucleotide sharing. TCRdb stores this immuneACCESS table with in-frame sequences only. Part of the clones is absent; in the studies checked, under half of the shortfall reflects unresolved V genes, and no reason is known for the rest. V and J calls plus clone size are reproduced from that table; the DNA served to infer D and trimming. For this sample there are about 98,000 clones; roughly 82% appear just once. The leading ten clones occupy roughly 8.8% of the sample.

The study at large found these results: A cluster of highly shared sequence variants was judged likely to represent a technical artifact of the sequencing pipeline. In the study, roughly 160 TCR beta chains were listed as associated with cytomegalovirus. The 87-base-pair reads could not distinguish some IMGT-functional V segments, including TRBV6-2 and TRBV6-3, so those segments were excluded. In vitro tests confirmed that a few of the cytomegalovirus-associated TCR beta chains recognize cytomegalovirus antigens. In a later analysis, 15,000 to 20,000 TCR beta sequences were associated with specific HLA alleles at a false discovery rate of 0.05. A later genetic analysis reported fewer N-insertions in productive TCRs among donors in an Asian-associated ancestry cluster than the 666-donor mean. Fewer than 20 rarely observed V segments, including chromosome 9 orphons, were excluded from the earlier analysis of approximately 500 of the donors because counts were too low. The authors suggested that the approach could potentially be extended to other disease states and immunological phenotypes. Linkage disequilibrium might explain the correlated functional status among segregating V segments, but an unknown experimental factor could not be ruled out. V-gene and J-gene trimming of TCR beta chains was associated with a missense DCLRE1C variant in a later genetic analysis, and the association was replicated in an independent cohort. According to a later analysis, TCR association rates differed among HLA loci, with DRB1 alleles showing the most associated TCRs and HLA-C alleles showing the fewest. For the cohort, immune exposure information was limited to CMV serostatus. Compared with equally common non-associated chains, HLA-associated TCR beta chains in a later analysis were more clonally expanded and had lower generation probabilities. The classifier was reported to diagnose cytomegalovirus status with high specificity and sensitivity in both the original and validation cohorts. Most TCR sequences were seen in very few donors, while some public TCRs were found in many individuals. A later analysis found that most CMV-associated TCR beta chains appeared HLA-restricted, with HLA associations seemingly driven largely by CMV exposure. When HLA alleles, especially DR and DQ, strongly co-occurred, TCR associations were difficult to assign to individual alleles. Several of the top co-occurrence clusters appeared to be linked to parvovirus B19, influenza, CMV and Epstein-Barr virus, according to a later analysis. Sequencing depth was assumed to be roughly uniform across donors in the presence/absence analyses, though that assumption may not hold. This cohort had only TCR beta chains sequenced, and the lack of alpha or paired-chain data limited which features could be detected. A further reported finding was that TCR beta sequences accurately predicted the HLA-A and HLA-B alleles for most subjects in the first cohort. In an earlier analysis of 587 of the donors, most TCR beta V segments were observed in productive rearrangements about 90% or about 30% of the time, broadly matching IMGT annotations. HLA typing was unavailable for some donors at each locus, so association tests used only the typed subset.

Remarks on this clone: Its binding antigen is unknown. It has no much larger one-base neighbor in the sample; base qualities were not kept.

The sample comprised PBMCs. The receptor comes from a human donor in good health. The sequence links TRBV7-2 to TRBJ1-1; the D gene is perhaps TRBD1, on 5 matching bases. The sequenced DNA is TGTGCCAGCAGCTTAGTAGGCAGGGCCACTGAAGCTTTCTTT. Its protein reads: CASSLVGRATEAFF.